This TCR beta chain was obtained from a study of CD8 T cells in Susac syndrome. The CDR3 is made up of 12 amino acids. Germline V gene data show CDR1 as MNHEY and CDR2 as SVGEGT. With 5 bases clipped from V and 6 bases from J, the junction kept 3 bases outside the gene matches. Random-hexamer reverse transcription was applied to roughly 0.5 to 1 ug RNA. immunoSEQ multiplex PCR amplified TCR beta CDR3 across 54 Vbeta, 13 Jbeta. MiXCR, run by TCRdb on the immunoSEQ multiplex PCR reads, gives a single entry per CDR3 protein. The sample carries about 300,000 distinct CDR3 sequences, under 95% recorded once. From blood CD8+ and CD4+ T cells, TCR beta sequences were generated. TEMRA cells were FACS-enriched, unlike CD8+ and CD4+ T cells, which were negatively isolated.

The chain employs TRBV6-2 or TRBV6-3 and TRBJ2-7; 8 bases fit TRBD2. The clonotype was recovered from a human donor with multiple sclerosis. The sequencing input was CD4+ T cells from PBMCs. CDR3: CASSRGGAEQYF. In DNA form, the CDR3 reads TGTGCCAGCAGTCGGGGGGGAGCCGAGCAGTACTTC.